These 4 T cell receptor beta chains share one sample of origin, sequenced in a study of T cell responses to AZD1222 COVID-19 vaccine. Data came from immunoSEQ multiplex PCR; TCRdb stores just in-frame clones and leaves some out. The table has 150,000 or so clones, 80% to 90% seen once. Sequenced here: peripheral blood, sampled 28 days after the second dose of the MenACWY control vaccine. The receptors were gathered from an adult who received the MenACWY meningococcal vaccine as a control.

The chain employs TRBV10-3 and TRBJ2-5; 14 bases are a match to TRBD2. Germline loops: CDR1 ENHRY, CDR2 SYGVKD. With 9 bases clipped from V and 3 bases from J, the junction kept 6 bases outside the gene matches. This CDR3 has 15 amino acids. DNA for the CDR3: TGTGCCATATCCACGGGACTAGCGGGAGAAGAGACCCAGTACTTC. Protein product: CAISTGLAGEETQYF.

The chain couples TRBV10-3 to TRBJ2-6; tentative D call: TRBD1 (6 bases). Trimming cost V 6 bases and J 0 bases, with 15 bases left between them. Per the germline V gene, CDR1 is ENHRY and CDR2 is SYGVKD. The CDR3 totals 17 residues. The CDR3: CAISSRGPSSGANVLTF. CDR3 DNA sequence: TGTGCCATCAGCTCCAGGGGTCCCAGCTCTGGGGCCAACGTCCTGACTTTC.

The sample holds one count of this clone. The rearrangement joins TRBV6-5 to TRBJ1-2; 10 bases align to TRBD1. This CDR3 spans 15 amino acids. CDR1 and CDR2 from the germline V gene are MNHEY and SVGAGI. V lost 5 bases, J lost 4 bases, and 7 bases stayed unmatched. CDR3 bases: TGTGCCAGCAGTCCTCCGGGACAGGGGATCTATGGCTACACCTTC. Translated: CASSPPGQGIYGYTF.

As DNA, the CDR3 is TGTGCCAGCAGCTTCCAGTACACTGAAGCTTTCTTT. Encoded protein: CASSFQYTEAFF. V and J are TRBV5-6 and TRBJ1-1; unclear D gene. V gave up 2 bases and J gave up 3 bases, with 5 bases separating them. CDR3 size: 12 residues. Per the germline V gene, CDR1 is SGHDT and CDR2 is YYEEEE.